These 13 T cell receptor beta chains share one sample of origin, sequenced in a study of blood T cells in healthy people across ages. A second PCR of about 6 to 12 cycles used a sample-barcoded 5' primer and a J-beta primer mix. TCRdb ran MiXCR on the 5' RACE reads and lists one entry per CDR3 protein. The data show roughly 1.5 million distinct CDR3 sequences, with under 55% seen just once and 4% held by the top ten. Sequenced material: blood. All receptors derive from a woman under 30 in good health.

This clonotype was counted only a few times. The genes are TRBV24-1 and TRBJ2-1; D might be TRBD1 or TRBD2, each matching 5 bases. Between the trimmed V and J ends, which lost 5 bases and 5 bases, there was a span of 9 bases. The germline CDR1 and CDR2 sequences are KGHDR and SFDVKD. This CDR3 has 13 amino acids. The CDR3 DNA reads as TGTGCCACCAGTGGGGACGGAGACAATGAGCAGTTCTTC. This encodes CATSGDGDNEQFF.

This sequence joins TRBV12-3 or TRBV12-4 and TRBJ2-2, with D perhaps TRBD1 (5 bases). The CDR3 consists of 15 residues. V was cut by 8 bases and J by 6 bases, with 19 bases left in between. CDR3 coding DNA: TGTGCCAGCTCTCTGGGGCCAGGGCGATCCGGGGAGCTGTTTTTT. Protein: CASSLGPGRSGELFF.

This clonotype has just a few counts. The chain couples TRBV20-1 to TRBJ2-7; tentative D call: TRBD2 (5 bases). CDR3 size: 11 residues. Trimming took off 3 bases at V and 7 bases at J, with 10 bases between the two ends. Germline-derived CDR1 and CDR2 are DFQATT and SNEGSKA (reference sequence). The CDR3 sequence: CSASEGYEQYF. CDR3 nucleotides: TGCAGTGCTAGTGAGGGATATGAGCAGTACTTC.

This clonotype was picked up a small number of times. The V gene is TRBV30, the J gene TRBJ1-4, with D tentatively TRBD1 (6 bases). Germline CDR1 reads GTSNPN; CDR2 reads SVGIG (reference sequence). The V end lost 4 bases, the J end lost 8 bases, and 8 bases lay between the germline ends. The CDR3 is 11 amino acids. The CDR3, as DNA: TGTGCCTGGACAGGGGAGGAAAAACTGTTTTTT. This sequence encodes CAWTGEEKLFF.

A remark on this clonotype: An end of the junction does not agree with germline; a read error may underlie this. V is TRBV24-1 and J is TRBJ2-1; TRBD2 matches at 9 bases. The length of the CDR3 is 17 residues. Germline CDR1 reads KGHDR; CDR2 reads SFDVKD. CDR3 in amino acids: CATSDLHFRGGANERFF. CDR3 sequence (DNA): TGTGCCACCAGTGATTTGCATTTCCGCGGGGGGGCGAATGAGCGGTTCTTC.

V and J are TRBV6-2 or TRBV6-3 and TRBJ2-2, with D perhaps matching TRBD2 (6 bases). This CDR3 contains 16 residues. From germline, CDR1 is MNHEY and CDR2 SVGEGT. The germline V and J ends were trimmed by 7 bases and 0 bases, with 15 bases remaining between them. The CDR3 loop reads CASIGMAGTNTGELFF. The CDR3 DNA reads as TGTGCCAGCATAGGTATGGCGGGGACGAACACCGGGGAGCTGTTTTTT.

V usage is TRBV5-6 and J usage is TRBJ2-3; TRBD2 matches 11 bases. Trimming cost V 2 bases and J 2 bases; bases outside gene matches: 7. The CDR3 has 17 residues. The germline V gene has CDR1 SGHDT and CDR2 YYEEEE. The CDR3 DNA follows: TGTGCCAGCAGCTTACACGGACTAGCGGGCCTCACAGATACGCAGTATTTT. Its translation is CASSLHGLAGLTDTQYF.

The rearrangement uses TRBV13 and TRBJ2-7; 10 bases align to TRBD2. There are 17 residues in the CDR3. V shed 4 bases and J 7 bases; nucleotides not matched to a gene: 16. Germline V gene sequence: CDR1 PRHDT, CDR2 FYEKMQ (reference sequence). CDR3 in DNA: TGTGCCAGCAGCTCAAGGGGACTAGCGTTTTCCTACAATGAGCAGTACTTC. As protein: CASSSRGLAFSYNEQYF.

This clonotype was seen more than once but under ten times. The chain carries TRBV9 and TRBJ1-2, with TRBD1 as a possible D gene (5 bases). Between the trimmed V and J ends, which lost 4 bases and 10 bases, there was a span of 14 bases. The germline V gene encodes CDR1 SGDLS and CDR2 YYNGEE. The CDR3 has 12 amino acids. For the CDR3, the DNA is TGTGCCAGCAGCCCTTGGGACGGAGACTACACCTTC. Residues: CASSPWDGDYTF. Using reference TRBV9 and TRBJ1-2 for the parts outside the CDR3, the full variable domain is DSGVTQTPKHLITATGQRVTLRCSPRSGDLSVYWYQQSLDQGLQFLIQYYNGEERAKGNILERFSAQQFPDLHSELNLSSLELGDSALYFCASSPWDGDYTFGSGTRLTVV.

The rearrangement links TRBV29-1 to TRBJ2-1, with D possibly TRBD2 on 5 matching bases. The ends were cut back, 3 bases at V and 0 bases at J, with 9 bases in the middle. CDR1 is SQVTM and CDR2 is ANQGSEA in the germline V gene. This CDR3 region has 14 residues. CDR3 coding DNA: TGCAGCGTTGAGTTGGGGAGCTCCTACAATGAGCAGTTCTTC. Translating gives CSVELGSSYNEQFF.

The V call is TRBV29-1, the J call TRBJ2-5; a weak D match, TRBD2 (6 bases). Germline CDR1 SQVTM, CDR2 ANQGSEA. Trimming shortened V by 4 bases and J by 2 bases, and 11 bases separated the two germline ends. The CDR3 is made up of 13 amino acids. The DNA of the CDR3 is TGCAGCGTTGTTTTGCGGGGTCAAGAGACCCAGTACTTC. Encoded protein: CSVVLRGQETQYF.

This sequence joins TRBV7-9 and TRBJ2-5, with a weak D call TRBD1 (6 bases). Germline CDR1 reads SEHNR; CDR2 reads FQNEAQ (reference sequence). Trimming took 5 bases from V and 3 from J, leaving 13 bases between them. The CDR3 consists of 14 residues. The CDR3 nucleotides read TGTGCCAGCAGCGTACGGGCAGGGGAAGAGACCCAGTACTTC. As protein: CASSVRAGEETQYF.

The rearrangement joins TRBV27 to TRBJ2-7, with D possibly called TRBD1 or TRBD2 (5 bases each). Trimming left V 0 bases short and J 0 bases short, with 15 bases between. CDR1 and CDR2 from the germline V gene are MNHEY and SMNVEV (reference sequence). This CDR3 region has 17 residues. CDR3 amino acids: CASSLSMVGPGSYEQYF. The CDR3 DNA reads TGTGCCAGCAGTTTATCGATGGTGGGACCAGGCTCCTACGAGCAGTACTTC.